Here is one TCR beta chain with its context. The antigen is not known. Other DNA sequences within the sample encode an identical CDR3. Healthy HIV-negative adults with no recent acute infections or vaccinations were recruited as donors. Trimming at V came to 4 bases and at J to 2 bases, leaving 2 bases not matched to a gene. The CDR3 is made up of 13 amino acids. CDR1 is SQVTM, CDR2 ANQGSEA, per germline. This specimen belongs to a study of shared clonotypes between healthy human individuals. Study-wide results and limits: Non-shared clonotypes had lower generation probabilities than clonotypes shared by all four sorted-subset donors. Naive CD4 clonotype sharing across a handful of donors was 4% to 5%.

It was across several immunoSEQ plates that each subset's genomic DNA was evenly split. The method was immunoSEQ multiplex PCR; TCRdb's version includes in-frame clones alone and lacks a portion of them. Of fewer than 3 million clones listed, about nine tenths are singletons. This TCR came from a young man in good health. Some clones in this sample may be carry-over from other donors' samples. Sequencing was performed on naive CD4+ T cells from PBMCs. Subset here: CD45RA+ positively selected. The chain uses TRBV29-1 and TRBJ2-3; 8 bases match TRBD2. The CDR3 DNA sequence: TGCAGCGTTGCCGGGAGGGCCACAGATACGCAGTATTTT. Amino acid sequence: CSVAGRATDTQYF.